The 7 T cell receptor beta chains below all came from one sample that was sequenced in a study of blood T cells in healthy people across ages. The authors ran a second PCR of roughly 6 to 12 cycles using a sample-barcoded 5' primer and a J-beta primer mix. TCRdb re-called the 5' RACE reads through MiXCR, storing one row per CDR3 protein. The data contain about 1.7 million distinct CDR3 sequences, about 28% of them singletons. Sequencing was performed on blood. All receptors come from a woman between 25 and 40 years old in good health.

The CDR3 spells CASSFFPRQETQYF. CDR3 in DNA: TGTGCCAGCAGTTTTTTCCCCCGCCAAGAGACCCAGTACTTC. The chain links TRBV12-3 or TRBV12-4 to TRBJ2-5; D remains unclear. The CDR3 has 14 residues. V lost 3 bases and J 1 base, leaving 9 bases between the germline ends.

J is TRBJ2-7 and V is TRBV5-1, with 9 bases that match TRBD1. Germline trimming cut 0 bases from V and 5 bases from J; bases unmatched to any gene: 6. The germline V gene encodes CDR1 SGHRS and CDR2 YFSETQ. This CDR3 spans 15 amino acids. The CDR3 bases are TGCGCCAGCAGCTTGGGAACAGGGGGCTTGCACGAGCAGTACTTC. Translated: CASSLGTGGLHEQYF.

There are many counts of this clonotype. This chain uses TRBV5-1 with TRBJ2-7; a weak D match, TRBD2 (6 bases). The CDR3 is made up of 13 amino acids. V lost 4 bases and J lost 5, with 13 bases in between. Germline V CDR1 and CDR2: SGHRS, YFSETQ. The CDR3 DNA reads TGCGCCAGCAGCCAGGGACTGATCGACGAGCAGTACTTC. Encoded protein: CASSQGLIDEQYF.

This clonotype was counted many times. V is TRBV20-1 and J is TRBJ2-5; the match to TRBD2 covers 8 bases. The trim removed 3 bases at V and 8 bases at J, leaving 8 bases unmatched. The CDR3 spans 13 residues. Germline values: CDR1 DFQATT, CDR2 SNEGSKA (reference sequence). Here the CDR3 DNA reads TGCAGTGCTAGGCCGGGGGGGCCGGGAACCCAGTACTTC. This gives the protein CSARPGGPGTQYF.

Details on this clonotype: An end of the junction does not agree with germline; a read error may underlie this. The chain couples TRBV6-5 to TRBJ2-5, with D perhaps assigned TRBD1 or TRBD2 (5 bases each). The length of the CDR3 is 15 residues. The germline V gene encodes CDR1 MNHEY and CDR2 SVGAGI. The CDR3 sequence: CANSYRWGFKETQYF. CDR3 nucleotide sequence: TGTGCCAACAGTTACCGTTGGGGGTTCAAAGAGACCCAGTACTTC.

A few counts support this clonotype. An end of the junction differs from the germline gene, which may be a read error. In DNA form, the CDR3 reads TGTGCCAGCAGCCCGGGGCAGTACGGGGCCAACGTCCCGACTTTC. Amino acid sequence: CASSPGQYGANVPTF. The V and J genes are TRBV12-3 or TRBV12-4 and TRBJ2-6, with D perhaps TRBD1 or TRBD2 (5 bases each). This CDR3 is 15 amino acids long.

The gene calls are TRBV6-1 and TRBJ2-3; 9 bases align to TRBD1. Germline CDR1 and CDR2: MNHNS and SASEGT. The CDR3 loop spans 16 amino acids. J was trimmed by 3 bases and V by 5 bases; bases with no gene match: 9. The CDR3 loop is CASSKRPGQGTDTQYF. Here the CDR3 DNA reads TGTGCCAGCAGTAAACGACCGGGACAGGGAACAGATACGCAGTATTTT.